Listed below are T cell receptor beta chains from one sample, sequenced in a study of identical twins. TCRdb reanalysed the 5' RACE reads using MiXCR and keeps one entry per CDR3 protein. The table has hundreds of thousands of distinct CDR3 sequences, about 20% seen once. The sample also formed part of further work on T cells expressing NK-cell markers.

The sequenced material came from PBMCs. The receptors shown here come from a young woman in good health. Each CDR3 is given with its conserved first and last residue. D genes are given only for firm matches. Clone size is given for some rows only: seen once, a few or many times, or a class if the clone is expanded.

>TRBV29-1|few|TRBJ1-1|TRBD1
CSAHRGHTEAFF
TGCAGCGCCCACAGGGGGCACACAGAAGCTTTCTTT
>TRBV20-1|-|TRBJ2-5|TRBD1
CSAGPGDRALQETQYF
TGCAGTGCTGGCCCCGGCGACAGGGCCCTCCAAGAGACCCAGTACTTC
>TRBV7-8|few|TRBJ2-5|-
CASSLGGMIPIETQYF
TGTGCCAGCAGCTTAGGGGGGATGATCCCCATTGAGACCCAGTACTTC
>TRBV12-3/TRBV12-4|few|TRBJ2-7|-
CASSLRMSSSYEQYF
TGTGCCAGCAGTTTAAGGATGAGTTCCTCCTACGAGCAGTACTTC
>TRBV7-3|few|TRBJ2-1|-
CARYNEQFF
TGTGCCAGATACAATGAGCAGTTCTTC
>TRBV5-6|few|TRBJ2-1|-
CASSLDGQEALF
TGTGCCAGCAGCTTGGACGGGCAGGAGGCGCTCTTC
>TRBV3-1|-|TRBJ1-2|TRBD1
CASSPSRDRRHGYTF
TGTGCCAGCAGTCCAAGCCGGGACAGACGCCATGGCTACACCTTC
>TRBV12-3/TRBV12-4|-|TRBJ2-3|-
CASSPRVELPSNTQYF
TGTGCCAGCAGTCCCAGAGTCGAACTCCCCTCCAATACGCAGTATTTT
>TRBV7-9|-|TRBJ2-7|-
CASSLEVVHEQYF
TGTGCCAGCAGCTTAGAGGTGGTGCACGAGCAGTACTTC
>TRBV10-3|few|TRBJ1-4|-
CAAGQSTTNEKLFF
TGTGCCGCCGGACAGTCTACAACTAATGAAAAACTGTTTTTT
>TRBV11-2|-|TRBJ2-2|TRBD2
CASSSSPWAGGNTGELFF
TGTGCCAGCAGCTCGTCCCCCTGGGCGGGGGGGAACACCGGGGAGCTGTTTTTT
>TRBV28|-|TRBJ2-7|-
CASSFAAAYEQYF
TGTGCCAGCAGTTTTGCGGCGGCCTACGAGCAGTACTTC
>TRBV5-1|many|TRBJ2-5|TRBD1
CASSSTGEETQYF
TGTGCCAGCAGCTCGACAGGGGAAGAGACCCAGTACTTC
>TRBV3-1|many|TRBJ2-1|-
CASSQLYSNEQFF
TGTGCCAGCAGCCAATTGTACTCTAATGAGCAGTTCTTC
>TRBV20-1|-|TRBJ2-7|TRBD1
CSAQPGQGTYEQYF
TGCAGTGCCCAACCGGGACAGGGAACTTACGAGCAGTACTTC
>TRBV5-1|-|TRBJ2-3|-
CASSLAQTTTDTQYF
TGCGCCAGCAGCTTGGCTCAGACCACCACAGATACGCAGTATTTT
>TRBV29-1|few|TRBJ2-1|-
CSYGGPYEQFF
TGCAGCTACGGAGGCCCGTACGAGCAGTTCTTC
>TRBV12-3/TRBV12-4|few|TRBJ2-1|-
CASIASSAAYNEQFF
TGTGCCAGCATCGCCTCCTCGGCGGCCTACAATGAGCAGTTCTTC
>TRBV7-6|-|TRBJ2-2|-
CASSLALPVNTGELFF
TGTGCCAGCAGCTTAGCCCTCCCCGTGAACACCGGGGAGCTGTTTTTT
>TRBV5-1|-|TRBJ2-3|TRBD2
CASSLDGRGSDTQYF
TGCGCCAGCAGCTTGGACGGGAGGGGGTCAGATACGCAGTATTTT
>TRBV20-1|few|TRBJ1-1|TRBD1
CSARVTGGKAFF
TGCAGTGCTAGAGTGACAGGGGGCAAAGCTTTCTTT
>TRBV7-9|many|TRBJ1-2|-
CASSLTGTAYGYTF
TGTGCCAGCAGCCTGACCGGGACGGCCTATGGCTACACCTTC
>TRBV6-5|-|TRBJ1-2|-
CASILRGRNYGYTF
TGTGCCAGCATTTTGAGGGGACGGAACTATGGCTACACCTTC
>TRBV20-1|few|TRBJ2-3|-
CSARDFSGTQYF
TGCAGTGCTAGAGATTTTTCCGGTACGCAGTATTTT
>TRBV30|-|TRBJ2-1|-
CAWSRNNEQFF
TGTGCCTGGAGCAGGAACAATGAGCAGTTCTTC
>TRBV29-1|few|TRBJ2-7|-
CSVTGSSYEQYF
TGCAGCGTTACAGGGAGCTCCTACGAGCAGTACTTC
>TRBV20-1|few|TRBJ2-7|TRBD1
CSLSRGLGEQYF
TGCAGTTTATCCAGGGGGCTCGGTGAGCAGTACTTC
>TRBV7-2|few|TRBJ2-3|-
CASSLTGVNTQYF
TGTGCCAGCAGCTTAACGGGAGTAAATACGCAGTATTTT
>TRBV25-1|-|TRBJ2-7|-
CASSAPGYSYEQYF
TGTGCCAGCAGTGCCCCGGGATACTCCTACGAGCAGTACTTC
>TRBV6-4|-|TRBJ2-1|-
CASSPDYSRYNEQFF
TGTGCCAGCAGCCCGGATTATAGCCGCTACAATGAGCAGTTCTTC